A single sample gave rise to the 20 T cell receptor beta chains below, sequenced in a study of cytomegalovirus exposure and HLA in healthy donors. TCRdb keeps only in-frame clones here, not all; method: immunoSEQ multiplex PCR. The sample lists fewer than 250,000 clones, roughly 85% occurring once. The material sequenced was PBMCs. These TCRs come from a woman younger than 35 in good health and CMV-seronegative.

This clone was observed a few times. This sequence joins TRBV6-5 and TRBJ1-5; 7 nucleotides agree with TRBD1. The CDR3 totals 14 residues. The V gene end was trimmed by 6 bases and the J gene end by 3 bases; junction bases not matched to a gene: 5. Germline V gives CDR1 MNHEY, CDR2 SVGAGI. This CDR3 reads CASRPTGPNQPQHF. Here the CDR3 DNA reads TGTGCCAGCAGACCGACAGGGCCCAATCAGCCCCAGCATTTT.

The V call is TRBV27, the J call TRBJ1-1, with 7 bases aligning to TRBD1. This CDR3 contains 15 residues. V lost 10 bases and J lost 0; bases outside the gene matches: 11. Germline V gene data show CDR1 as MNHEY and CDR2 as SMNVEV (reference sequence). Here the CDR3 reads CATHGTVRMNTEAFF. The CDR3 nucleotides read TGTGCCACCCACGGGACAGTAAGAATGAACACTGAAGCTTTCTTT.

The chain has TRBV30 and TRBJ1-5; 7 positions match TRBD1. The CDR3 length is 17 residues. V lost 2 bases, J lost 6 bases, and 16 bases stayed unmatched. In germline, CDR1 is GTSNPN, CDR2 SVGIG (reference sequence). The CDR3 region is CAWSYPAGGYLSQPQHF. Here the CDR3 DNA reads TGTGCCTGGAGTTACCCAGCAGGGGGGTATTTGTCTCAGCCCCAGCATTTT. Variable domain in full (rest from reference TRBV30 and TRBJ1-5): SQTIHQWPATLVQPVGSPLSLECTVEGTSNPNLYWYRQAAGRGLQLLFYSVGIGQISSEVPQNLSASRPQDRQFILSSKKLLLSDSGFYLCAWSYPAGGYLSQPQHFGDGTRLSIL.

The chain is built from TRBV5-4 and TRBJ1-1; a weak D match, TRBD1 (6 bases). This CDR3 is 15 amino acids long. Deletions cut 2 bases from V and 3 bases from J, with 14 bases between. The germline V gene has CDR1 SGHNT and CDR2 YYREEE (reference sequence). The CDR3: CASSLPRGGYTEAFF. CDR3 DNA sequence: TGTGCCAGCAGCTTACCTAGGGGGGGGTACACTGAAGCTTTCTTT.

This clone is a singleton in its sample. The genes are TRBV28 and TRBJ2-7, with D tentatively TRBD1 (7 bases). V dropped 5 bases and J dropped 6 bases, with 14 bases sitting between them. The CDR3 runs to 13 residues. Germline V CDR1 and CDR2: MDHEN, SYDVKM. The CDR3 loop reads CASSIGQGGEQYF. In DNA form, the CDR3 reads TGTGCCAGCAGTATTGGGCAGGGGGGCGAGCAGTACTTC.

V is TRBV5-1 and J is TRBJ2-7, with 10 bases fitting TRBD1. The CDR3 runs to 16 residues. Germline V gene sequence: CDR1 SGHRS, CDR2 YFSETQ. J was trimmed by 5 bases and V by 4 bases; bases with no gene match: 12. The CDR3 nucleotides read TGCGCCAGCAGCCCCAAGACCGGGACAGGGGCCCACGAGCAGTACTTC. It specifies CASSPKTGTGAHEQYF.

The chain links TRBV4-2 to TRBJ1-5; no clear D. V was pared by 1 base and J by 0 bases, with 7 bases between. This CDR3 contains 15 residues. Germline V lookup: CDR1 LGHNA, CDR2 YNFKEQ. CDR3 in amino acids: CASSQGGDSNQPQHF. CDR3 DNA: TGTGCCAGCAGCCAAGGTGGGGATAGCAATCAGCCCCAGCATTTT.

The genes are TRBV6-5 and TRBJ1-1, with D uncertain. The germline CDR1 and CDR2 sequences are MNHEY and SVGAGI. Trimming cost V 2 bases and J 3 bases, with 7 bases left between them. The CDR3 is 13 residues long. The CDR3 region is CASSYGWDTEAFF. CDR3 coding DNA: TGTGCCAGCAGTTACGGATGGGACACTGAAGCTTTCTTT.

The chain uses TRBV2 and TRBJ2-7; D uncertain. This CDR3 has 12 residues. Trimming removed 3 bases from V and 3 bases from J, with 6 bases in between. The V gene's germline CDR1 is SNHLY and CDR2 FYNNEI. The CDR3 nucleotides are TGTGCCAGCAGTGACCCCAGCTACGAGCAGTACTTC. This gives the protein CASSDPSYEQYF.

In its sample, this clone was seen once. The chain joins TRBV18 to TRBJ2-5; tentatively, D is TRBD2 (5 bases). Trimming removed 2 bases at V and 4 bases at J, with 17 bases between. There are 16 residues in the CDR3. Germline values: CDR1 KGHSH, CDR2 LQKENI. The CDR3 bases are TGTGCCAGCTCACCATCGGCCCAGGACTTGGGAGAGACCCAGTACTTC. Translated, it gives CASSPSAQDLGETQYF.

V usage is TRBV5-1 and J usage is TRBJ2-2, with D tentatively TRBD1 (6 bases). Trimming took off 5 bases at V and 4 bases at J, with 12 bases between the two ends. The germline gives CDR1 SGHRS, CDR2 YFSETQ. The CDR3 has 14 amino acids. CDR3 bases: TGCGCCAGCAGGAGGGACATCATCACCGGGGAGCTGTTTTTT. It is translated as CASRRDIITGELFF.

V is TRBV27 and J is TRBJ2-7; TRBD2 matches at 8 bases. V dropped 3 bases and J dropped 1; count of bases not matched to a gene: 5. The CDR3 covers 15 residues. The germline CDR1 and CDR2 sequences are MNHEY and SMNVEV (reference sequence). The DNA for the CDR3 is TGTGCCAGCAGTTTCGGACCGGGAGGGTCCTACGAGCAGTACTTC. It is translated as CASSFGPGGSYEQYF.

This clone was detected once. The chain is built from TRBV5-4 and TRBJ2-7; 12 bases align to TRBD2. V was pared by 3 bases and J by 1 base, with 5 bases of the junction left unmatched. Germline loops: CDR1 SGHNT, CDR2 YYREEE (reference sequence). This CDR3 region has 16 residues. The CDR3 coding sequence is TGTGCCAGCAGCTCGACTAGCGGGAGAGCATCCTACGAGCAGTACTTC. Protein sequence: CASSSTSGRASYEQYF. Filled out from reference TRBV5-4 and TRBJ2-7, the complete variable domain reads ETGVTQSPTHLIKTRGQQVTLRCSSQSGHNTVSWYQQALGQGPQFIFQYYREEENGRGNFPPRFSGLQFPNYSSELNVNALELDDSALYLCASSSTSGRASYEQYFGPGTRLTVT.

CDR3 protein: CTCPGTGSYNEQFF. CDR3 DNA sequence: TGCACCTGCCCCGGGACAGGGTCCTACAATGAGCAGTTCTTC. The J gene is TRBJ2-1, the V gene TRBV29-1; TRBD1 aligns across 9 bases. The CDR3 is made up of 14 amino acids. Per the germline V gene, CDR1 is SQVTM and CDR2 is ANQGSEA.

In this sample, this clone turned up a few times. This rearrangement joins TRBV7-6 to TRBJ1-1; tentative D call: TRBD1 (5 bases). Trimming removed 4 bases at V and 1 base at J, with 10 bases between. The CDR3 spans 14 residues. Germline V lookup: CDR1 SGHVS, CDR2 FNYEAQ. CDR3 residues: CASSSRVGNTEAFF. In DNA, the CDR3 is TGTGCCAGCAGCTCCAGGGTGGGGAACACTGAAGCTTTCTTT.

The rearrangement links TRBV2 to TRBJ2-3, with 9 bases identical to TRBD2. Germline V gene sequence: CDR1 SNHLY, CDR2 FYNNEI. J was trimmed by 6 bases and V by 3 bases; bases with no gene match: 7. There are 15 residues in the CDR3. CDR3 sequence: CASSDKRRGGDTQYF. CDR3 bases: TGTGCCAGCAGTGATAAGAGGCGGGGGGGGGATACGCAGTATTTT.

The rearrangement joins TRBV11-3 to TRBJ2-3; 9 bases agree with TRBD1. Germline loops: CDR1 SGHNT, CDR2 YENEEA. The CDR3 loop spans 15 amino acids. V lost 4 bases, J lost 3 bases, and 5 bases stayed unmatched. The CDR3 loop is CASSWGTGRTDTQYF. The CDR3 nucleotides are TGTGCCAGCAGCTGGGGGACAGGGAGGACAGATACGCAGTATTTT.

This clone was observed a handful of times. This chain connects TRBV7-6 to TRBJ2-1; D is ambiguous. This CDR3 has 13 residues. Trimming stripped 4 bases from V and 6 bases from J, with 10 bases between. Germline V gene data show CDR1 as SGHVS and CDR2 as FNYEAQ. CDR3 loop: CASSSYFGNEQFF. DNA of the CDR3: TGTGCCAGCAGCTCTTACTTCGGCAATGAGCAGTTCTTC. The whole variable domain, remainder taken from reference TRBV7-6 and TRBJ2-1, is GAGVSQSPRYKVTKRGQDVALRCDPISGHVSLYWYRQALGQGPEFLTYFNYEAQQDKSGLPNDRFSAERPEGSISTLTIQRTEQRDSAMYRCASSSYFGNEQFFGPGTRLTVL.

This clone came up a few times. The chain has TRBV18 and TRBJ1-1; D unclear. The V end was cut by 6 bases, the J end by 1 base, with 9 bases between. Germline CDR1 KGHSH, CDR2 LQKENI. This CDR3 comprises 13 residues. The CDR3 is CASSLWENTEAFF. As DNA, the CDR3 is TGTGCCAGCTCCCTGTGGGAGAACACTGAAGCTTTCTTT. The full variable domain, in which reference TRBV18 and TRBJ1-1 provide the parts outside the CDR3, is NAGVMQNPRHLVRRRGQEARLRCSPMKGHSHVYWYRQLPEEGLKFMVYLQKENIIDESGMPKERFSAEFPKEGPSILRIQQVVRGDSAAYFCASSLWENTEAFFGQGTRLTVV.

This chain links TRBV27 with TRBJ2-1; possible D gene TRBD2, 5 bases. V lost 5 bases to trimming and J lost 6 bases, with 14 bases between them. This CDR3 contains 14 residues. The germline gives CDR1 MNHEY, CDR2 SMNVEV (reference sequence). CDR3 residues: CASSLAGVPNEQFF. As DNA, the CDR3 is TGTGCCAGCAGTCTAGCAGGAGTCCCCAATGAGCAGTTCTTC.